The clone carrying this T cell receptor (beta chain) was detected once. This CDR3 region has 14 residues. V was pared by 2 bases and J by 3 bases, with 11 bases between. Per the germline V gene, CDR1 is SGHRS and CDR2 is YFSETQ. These data are taken from a study of T cell responses to AZD1222 COVID-19 vaccine. The table came from immunoSEQ multiplex PCR; TCRdb's copy has only in-frame clones and leaves some out. The table shows about 93,000 clones, with approximately 89% occurring only once. Source: peripheral blood, taken on day 0 of MenACWY control vaccination. This chain joins TRBV5-1 and TRBJ1-1, with a tentative D call TRBD1 (6 bases). The TCR comes from an adult in good health. Written as DNA, the CDR3 is TGCGCCAGCAGCTTAGGGGGACGGGACACTGAAGCTTTCTTT. It codes for CASSLGGRDTEAFF.